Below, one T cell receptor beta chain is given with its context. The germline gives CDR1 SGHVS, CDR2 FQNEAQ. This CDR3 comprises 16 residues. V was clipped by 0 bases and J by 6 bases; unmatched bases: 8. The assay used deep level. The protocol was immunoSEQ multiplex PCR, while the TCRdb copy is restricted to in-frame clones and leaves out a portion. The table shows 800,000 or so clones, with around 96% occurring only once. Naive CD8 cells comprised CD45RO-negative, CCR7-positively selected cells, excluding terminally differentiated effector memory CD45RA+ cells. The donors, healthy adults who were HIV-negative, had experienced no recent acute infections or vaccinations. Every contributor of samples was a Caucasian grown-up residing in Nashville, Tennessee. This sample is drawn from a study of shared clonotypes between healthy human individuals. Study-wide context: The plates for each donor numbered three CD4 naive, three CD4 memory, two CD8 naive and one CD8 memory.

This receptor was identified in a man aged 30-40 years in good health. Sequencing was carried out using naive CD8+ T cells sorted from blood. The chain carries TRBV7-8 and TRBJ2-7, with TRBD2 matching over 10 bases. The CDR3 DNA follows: TGTGCCAGCAGCTTAGCTAAAGCGGGAGGGCCGGTCGAGCAGTACTTC. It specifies CASSLAKAGGPVEQYF.